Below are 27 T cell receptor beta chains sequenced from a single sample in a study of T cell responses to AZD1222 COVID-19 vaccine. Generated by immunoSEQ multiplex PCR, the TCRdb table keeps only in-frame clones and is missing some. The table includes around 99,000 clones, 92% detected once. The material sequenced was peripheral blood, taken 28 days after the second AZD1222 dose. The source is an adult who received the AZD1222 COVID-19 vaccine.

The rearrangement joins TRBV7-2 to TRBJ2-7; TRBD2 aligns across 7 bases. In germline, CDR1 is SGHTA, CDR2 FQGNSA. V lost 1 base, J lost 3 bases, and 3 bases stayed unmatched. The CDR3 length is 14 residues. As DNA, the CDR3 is TGTGCCAGCAGCTTAGGCGGGAGTGGCTACGAGCAGTACTTC. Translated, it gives CASSLGGSGYEQYF. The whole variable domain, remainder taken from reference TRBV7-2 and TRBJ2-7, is GAGVSQSPSNKVTEKGKDVELRCDPISGHTALYWYRQSLGQGLEFLIYFQGNSAPDKSGLPSDRFSAERTGGSVSTLTIQRTQQEDSAVYLCASSLGGSGYEQYFGPGTRLTVT.

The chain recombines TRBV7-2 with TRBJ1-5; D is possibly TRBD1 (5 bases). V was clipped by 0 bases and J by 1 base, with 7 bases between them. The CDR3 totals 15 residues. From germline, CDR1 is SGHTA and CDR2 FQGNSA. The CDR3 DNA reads TGTGCCAGCAGCTTAGCAGGACAAAGCAATCAGCCCCAGCATTTT. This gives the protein CASSLAGQSNQPQHF.

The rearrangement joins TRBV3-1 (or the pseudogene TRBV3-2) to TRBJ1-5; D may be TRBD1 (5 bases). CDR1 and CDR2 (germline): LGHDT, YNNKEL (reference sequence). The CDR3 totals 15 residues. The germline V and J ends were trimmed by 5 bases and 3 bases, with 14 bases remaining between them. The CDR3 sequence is CASSRDSRPNQPQHF. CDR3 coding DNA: TGTGCCAGCAGCAGGGACTCCCGACCCAATCAGCCCCAGCATTTT.

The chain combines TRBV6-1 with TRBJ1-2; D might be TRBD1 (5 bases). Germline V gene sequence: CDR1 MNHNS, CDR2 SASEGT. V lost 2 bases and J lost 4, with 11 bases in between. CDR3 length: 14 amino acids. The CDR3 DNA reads TGTGCCAGCAGTGAATACGTCAGGGCCTATGGCTACACCTTC. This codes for CASSEYVRAYGYTF.

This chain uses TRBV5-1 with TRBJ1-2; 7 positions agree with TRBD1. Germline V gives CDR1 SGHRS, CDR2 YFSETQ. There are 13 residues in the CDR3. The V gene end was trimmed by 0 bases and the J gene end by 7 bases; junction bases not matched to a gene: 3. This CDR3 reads CASSLGQGFGYTF. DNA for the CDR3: TGCGCCAGCAGCTTGGGACAGGGCTTTGGCTACACCTTC.

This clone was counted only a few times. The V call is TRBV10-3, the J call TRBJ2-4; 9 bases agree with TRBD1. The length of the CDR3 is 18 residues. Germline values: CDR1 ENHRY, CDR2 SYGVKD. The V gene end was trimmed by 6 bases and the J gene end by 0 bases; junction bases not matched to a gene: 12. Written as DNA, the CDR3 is TGTGCCATCAGCGATACAGGGGGCTACCGGATAGCCAAAAACATTCAGTACTTC. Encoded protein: CAISDTGGYRIAKNIQYF.

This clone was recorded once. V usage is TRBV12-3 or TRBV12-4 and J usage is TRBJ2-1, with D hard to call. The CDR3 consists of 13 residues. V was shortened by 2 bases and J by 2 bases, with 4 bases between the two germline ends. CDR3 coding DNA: TGTGCCAGCAGTTTACCGCCCTACAATGAGCAGTTCTTC. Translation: CASSLPPYNEQFF.

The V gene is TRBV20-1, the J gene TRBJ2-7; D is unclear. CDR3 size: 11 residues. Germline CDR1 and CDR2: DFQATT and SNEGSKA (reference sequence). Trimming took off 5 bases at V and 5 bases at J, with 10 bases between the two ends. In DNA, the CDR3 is TGCAGTGCTTCCCCACTGGACGAGCAGTACTTC. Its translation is CSASPLDEQYF.

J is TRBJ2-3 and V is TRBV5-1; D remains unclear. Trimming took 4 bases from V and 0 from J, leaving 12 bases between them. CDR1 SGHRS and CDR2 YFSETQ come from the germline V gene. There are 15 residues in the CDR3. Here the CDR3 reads CASSPYSSSTDTQYF. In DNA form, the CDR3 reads TGCGCCAGCAGCCCGTACAGCAGTAGCACAGATACGCAGTATTTT. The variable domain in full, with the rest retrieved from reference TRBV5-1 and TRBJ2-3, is KAGVTQTPRYLIKTRGQQVTLSCSPISGHRSVSWYQQTPGQGLQFLFEYFSETQRNKGNFPGRFSGRQFSNSRSEMNVSTLELGDSALYLCASSPYSSSTDTQYFGPGTRLTVL.

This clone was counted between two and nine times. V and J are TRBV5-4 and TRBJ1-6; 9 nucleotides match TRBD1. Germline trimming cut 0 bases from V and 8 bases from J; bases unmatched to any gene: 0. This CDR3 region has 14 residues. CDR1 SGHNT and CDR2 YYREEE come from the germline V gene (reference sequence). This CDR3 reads CASSLGTGDSPLHF. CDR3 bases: TGTGCCAGCAGCTTGGGGACAGGGGATTCACCCCTCCACTTT.

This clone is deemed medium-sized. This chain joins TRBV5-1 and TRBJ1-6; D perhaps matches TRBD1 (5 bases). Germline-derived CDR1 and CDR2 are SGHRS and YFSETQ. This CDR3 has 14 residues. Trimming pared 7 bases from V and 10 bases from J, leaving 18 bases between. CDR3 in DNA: TGCGCCAGCGGCCAACATGTCGGGGACTCACCCCTCCACTTT. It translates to CASGQHVGDSPLHF.

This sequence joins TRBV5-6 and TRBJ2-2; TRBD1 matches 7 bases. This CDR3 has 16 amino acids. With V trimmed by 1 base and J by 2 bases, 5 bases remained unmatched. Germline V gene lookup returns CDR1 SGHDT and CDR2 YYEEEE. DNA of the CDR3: TGTGCCAGCAGCTTGCCACGGGACAGCAACACCGGGGAGCTGTTTTTT. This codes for CASSLPRDSNTGELFF.

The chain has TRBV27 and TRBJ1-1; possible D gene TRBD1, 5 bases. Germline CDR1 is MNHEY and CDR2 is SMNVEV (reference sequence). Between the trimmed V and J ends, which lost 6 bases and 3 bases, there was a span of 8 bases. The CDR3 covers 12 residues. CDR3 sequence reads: CASRSGDTEAFF. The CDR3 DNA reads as TGTGCCAGCAGATCGGGGGACACTGAAGCTTTCTTT.

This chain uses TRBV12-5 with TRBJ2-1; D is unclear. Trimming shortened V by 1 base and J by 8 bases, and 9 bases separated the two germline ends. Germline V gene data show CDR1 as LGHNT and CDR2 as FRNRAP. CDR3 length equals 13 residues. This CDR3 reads CASGLALSHEQFF. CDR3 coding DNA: TGTGCTAGTGGTTTGGCCCTCTCCCATGAGCAGTTCTTC.

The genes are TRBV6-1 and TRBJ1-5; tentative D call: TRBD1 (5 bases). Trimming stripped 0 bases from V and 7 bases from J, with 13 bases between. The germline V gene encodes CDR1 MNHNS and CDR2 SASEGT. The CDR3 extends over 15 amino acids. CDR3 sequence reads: CASSEAGGVHQPQHF. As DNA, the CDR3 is TGTGCCAGCAGTGAAGCCGGAGGGGTGCACCAGCCCCAGCATTTT.

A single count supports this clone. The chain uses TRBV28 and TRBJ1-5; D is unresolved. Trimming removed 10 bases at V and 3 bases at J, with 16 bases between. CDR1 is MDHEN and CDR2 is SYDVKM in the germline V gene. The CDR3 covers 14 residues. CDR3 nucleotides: TGTGCCACCTTGGGCCCATCGGACAATCAGCCCCAGCATTTT. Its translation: CATLGPSDNQPQHF.

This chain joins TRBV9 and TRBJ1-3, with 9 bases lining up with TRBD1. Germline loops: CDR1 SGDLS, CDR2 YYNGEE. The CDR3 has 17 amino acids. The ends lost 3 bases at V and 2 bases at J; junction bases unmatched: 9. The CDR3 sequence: CASSATGGARTGNTIYF. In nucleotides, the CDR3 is TGTGCCAGCAGCGCGACAGGGGGGGCTAGGACTGGAAACACCATATATTTT.

The CDR3, as DNA: TGTGCCAGCAGCATAGCGGGAGACTTTGCAACTAATGAAAAACTGTTTTTT. It translates to CASSIAGDFATNEKLFF. The chain joins TRBV6-4 to TRBJ1-4; D gene ambiguous. V was shortened by 6 bases and J by 0 bases, with 17 bases between the two germline ends. The CDR3 has 17 residues. Germline V lookup: CDR1 MRHNA, CDR2 SNTAGT.

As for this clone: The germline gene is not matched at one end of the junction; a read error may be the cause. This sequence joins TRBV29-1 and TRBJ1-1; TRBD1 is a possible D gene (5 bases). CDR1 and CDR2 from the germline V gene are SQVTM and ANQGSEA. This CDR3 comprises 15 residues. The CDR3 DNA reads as TGCAGCGTTGTCCCACGACAGTCCGTGAATACTGAAGCTTTCTTT. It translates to CSVVPRQSVNTEAFF.

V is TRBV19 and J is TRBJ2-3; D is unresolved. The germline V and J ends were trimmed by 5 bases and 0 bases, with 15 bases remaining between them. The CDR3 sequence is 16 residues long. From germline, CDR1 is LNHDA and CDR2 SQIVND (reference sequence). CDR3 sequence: CASSLSTPPSTDTQYF. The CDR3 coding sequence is TGTGCCAGTAGTCTTTCGACTCCACCTAGCACAGATACGCAGTATTTT. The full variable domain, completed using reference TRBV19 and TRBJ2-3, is DGGITQSPKYLFRKEGQNVTLSCEQNLNHDAMYWYRQDPGQGLRLIYYSQIVNDFQKGDIAEGYSVSREKKESFPLTVTSAQKNPTAFYLCASSLSTPPSTDTQYFGPGTRLTVL.

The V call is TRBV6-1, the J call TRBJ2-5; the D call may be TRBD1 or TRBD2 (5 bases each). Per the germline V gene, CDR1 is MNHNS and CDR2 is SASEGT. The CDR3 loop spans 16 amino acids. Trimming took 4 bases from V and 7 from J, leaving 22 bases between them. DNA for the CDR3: TGTGCCAGCAGTGTCCCGGGACGACGGCCGGGGTTGACCCAGTACTTC. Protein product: CASSVPGRRPGLTQYF.

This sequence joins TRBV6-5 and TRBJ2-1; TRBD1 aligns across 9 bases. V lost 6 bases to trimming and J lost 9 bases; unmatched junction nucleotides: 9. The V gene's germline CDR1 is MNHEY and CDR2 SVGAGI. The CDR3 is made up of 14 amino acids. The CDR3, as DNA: TGTGCCAGCAGGCTCAACAGGGGGCCGATTGAGCAGTTCTTC. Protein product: CASRLNRGPIEQFF.

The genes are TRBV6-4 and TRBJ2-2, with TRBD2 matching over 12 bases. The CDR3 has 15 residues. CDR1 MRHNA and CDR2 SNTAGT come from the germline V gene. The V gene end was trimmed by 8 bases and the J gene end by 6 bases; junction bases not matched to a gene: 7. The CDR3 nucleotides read TGTGCCAGCTCGAGGACTAGCGGGATCGCCGGGGAGCTGTTTTTT. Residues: CASSRTSGIAGELFF.

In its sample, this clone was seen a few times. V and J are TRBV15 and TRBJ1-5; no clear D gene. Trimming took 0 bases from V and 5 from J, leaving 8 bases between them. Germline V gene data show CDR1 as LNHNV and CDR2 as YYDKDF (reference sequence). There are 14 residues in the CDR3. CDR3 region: CATSREGSHQPQHF. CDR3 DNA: TGTGCCACCAGCAGAGAAGGGTCGCATCAGCCCCAGCATTTT.

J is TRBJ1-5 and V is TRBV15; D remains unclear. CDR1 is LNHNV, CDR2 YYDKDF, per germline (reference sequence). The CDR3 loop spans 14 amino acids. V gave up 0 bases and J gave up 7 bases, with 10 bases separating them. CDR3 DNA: TGTGCCACCAGCAGAGATAAGGGATCCCAGCCCCAGCATTTT. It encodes CATSRDKGSQPQHF.

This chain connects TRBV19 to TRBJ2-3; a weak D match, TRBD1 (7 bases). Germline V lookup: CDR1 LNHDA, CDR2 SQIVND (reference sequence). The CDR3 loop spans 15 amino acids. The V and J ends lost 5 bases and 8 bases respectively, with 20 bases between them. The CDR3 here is CASSSPVTGEATQYF. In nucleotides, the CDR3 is TGTGCCAGTAGTTCACCTGTTACAGGGGAGGCTACGCAGTATTTT.

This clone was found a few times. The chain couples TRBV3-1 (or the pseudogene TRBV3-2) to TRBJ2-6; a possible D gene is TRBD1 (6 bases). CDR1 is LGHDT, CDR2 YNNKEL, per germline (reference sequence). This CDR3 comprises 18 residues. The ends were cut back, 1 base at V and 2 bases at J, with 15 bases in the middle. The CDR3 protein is CASSQVQGNMAGANVLTF. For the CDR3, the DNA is TGTGCCAGCAGCCAAGTTCAGGGGAACATGGCTGGGGCCAACGTCCTGACTTTC.